This TCR beta chain was recovered during a study of graft-versus-host responses after intestinal transplantation. Profiled with immunoSEQ multiplex PCR; TCRdb holds only in-frame clones, not every one. The table has approximately 86,000 clones, roughly 92% seen once. On this clone: The antigen is not known.

V was pared by 10 bases and J by 13 bases, with 12 bases of the junction left unmatched. Germline values: CDR1 MNHNS, CDR2 SASEGT. The CDR3 covers 12 residues. This clonotype was sampled from a human donor who was the organ donor for an intestinal transplant. The J gene is TRBJ2-5, the V gene TRBV6-1, with TRBD2 identical over 10 bases. Sequenced here: unstimulated CD8+ T cells sorted from spleen or lymph node cells, sampled before transplant. The CDR3 region has the DNA TGTGCCACCTACTCAGCGGGGGGGGGCCTGTACTTC. The encoded protein is CATYSAGGGLYF.